This T cell receptor beta chain was captured in a study of cytomegalovirus exposure and HLA in healthy donors. Overall study findings and caveats: Later on, an analysis found that several of the most significant clusters appeared to be linked to common viral pathogens, which included parvovirus B19. Segments of the TCR beta V type were, in most cases, productive about 87% or about 30% of the time in an earlier analysis.

The CDR3 is 15 residues long. Looked up from germline, CDR1 is SGHRS and CDR2 is YFSETQ. This PCR relied on a set of 60 Vbeta primers and 13 Jbeta primers. Using immunoSEQ multiplex PCR, the repertoire was profiled, and TCRdb retains in-frame clones only, with some absent. The table includes around 170,000 clones, 65% to 90% detected once. A remark on this clone: The antigen remains unidentified.

V gene TRBV5-1 combines with J gene TRBJ2-5; 7 bases match TRBD2. The J call could be wrong; TRBJ2-7 is a better fit for the DNA end. This clonotype was sampled from a man aged 35-49 years in good health and CMV-seropositive. Sequenced input: PBMCs. This CDR3 is CASSWVQGGSYEQYF. The CDR3 DNA reads as TGCGCCAGCAGCTGGGTTCAGGGAGGGAGCTACGAGCAGTACTTC.